These 10 T cell receptor beta chains originate from one sample sequenced in a study of blood T cell repertoires in COVID-19. The data were produced by immunoSEQ multiplex PCR, yet TCRdb's version contains in-frame clones alone and is incomplete. This table has about 290,000 clones, around 85% appearing once. Input material: peripheral blood. The receptors originated from a woman between 45 and 60 years old with active or convalescent COVID-19.

The V call is TRBV2, the J call TRBJ1-6; 10 bases agree with TRBD1. V lost 6 bases, J lost 11 bases, and 10 bases stayed unmatched. Germline CDR1 SNHLY, CDR2 FYNNEI. The CDR3 covers 15 residues. As DNA, the CDR3 is TGTGCCAGCAGCGTCTCCTGGACAGGGGGTACACCCCTCCACTTT. Its protein product is CASSVSWTGGTPLHF.

The chain joins TRBV10-1 to TRBJ2-3; 7 bases map to TRBD1. Germline V CDR1 and CDR2: WNHNN, SYGVQD (reference sequence). The CDR3 extends over 15 amino acids. The J segment lost 4 bases and the V segment lost 2 bases, leaving 6 bases of the junction unmatched. Here the CDR3 reads CASSEDRVSADTQYF. CDR3 sequence (DNA): TGCGCCAGCAGTGAGGACAGGGTATCTGCAGATACGCAGTATTTT.

The V gene is TRBV7-8, the J gene TRBJ2-7; 8 positions agree with TRBD1. Germline lookup yields CDR1 SGHVS and CDR2 FQNEAQ. Trimming took 5 bases from V and 2 from J; bases not matched to a gene: 2. The CDR3 spans 13 residues. The DNA for the CDR3 is TGTGCCAGCAGCGAGGGACAGGCCTACGAGCAGTACTTC. Residues: CASSEGQAYEQYF.

This clone occurred once. The genes are TRBV3-1 (or the pseudogene TRBV3-2) and TRBJ2-1, with no clear D. CDR3 length: 15 residues. Per the germline V gene, CDR1 is LGHDT and CDR2 is YNNKEL (reference sequence). V shed 4 bases and J shed 6 bases, with 16 bases lying between them. For the CDR3, the DNA is TGTGCCAGCAGCCCCCTCAGGTCAATGGGCAATGAGCAGTTCTTC. It yields the protein CASSPLRSMGNEQFF.

The chain's CDR3 is CASSHQTGGGPGTDTQYF. CDR3 bases: TGTGCCAGCAGCCATCAGACCGGCGGGGGTCCGGGGACAGATACGCAGTATTTT. The rearrangement links TRBV3-1 (or the pseudogene TRBV3-2) to TRBJ2-3; 7 positions agree with TRBD2. The CDR3 covers 18 residues. Germline CDR1 and CDR2: LGHDT and YNNKEL (reference sequence). V lost 3 bases, J lost 3 bases, and 15 bases stayed unmatched.

The chain joins TRBV7-7 to TRBJ2-6; perhaps TRBD1 as D (6 bases). The germline gives CDR1 SSHAT, CDR2 FNYEAQ (reference sequence). This CDR3 is built from 16 residues. The V gene lost 11 bases and the J gene lost 0 bases, with 17 bases spanning the gap. The CDR3 loop reads CAVKVQGPSGANVLTF. The CDR3 DNA follows: TGTGCCGTTAAGGTGCAGGGGCCCTCTGGGGCCAACGTCCTGACTTTC.

This chain joins TRBV28 and TRBJ1-5, with D maybe TRBD1 (6 bases). Trimming stripped 3 bases from V and 9 bases from J, with 12 bases between. This CDR3 has 13 residues. Germline CDR1 reads MDHEN; CDR2 reads SYDVKM. CDR3 coding DNA: TGTGCCAGCAGTTTCAGGGGTATAGGGCCCCAGCATTTT. Protein: CASSFRGIGPQHF.

This chain joins TRBV5-4 and TRBJ2-1, with 8 bases identical to TRBD1. The CDR3 covers 18 residues. Germline V gives CDR1 SGHNT, CDR2 YYREEE (reference sequence). V shed 0 bases and J 1 base; nucleotides not matched to a gene: 9. DNA for the CDR3: TGTGCCAGCAGCTTGGGCAGGGGGCGACCTTTTTCCTACAATGAGCAGTTCTTC. Protein sequence: CASSLGRGRPFSYNEQFF.

The chain uses TRBV7-2 and TRBJ1-2, with D perhaps TRBD1 (5 bases). The CDR3 consists of 16 residues. The germline CDR1 and CDR2 sequences are SGHTA and FQGNSA. V was pared by 3 bases and J by 2 bases, with 16 bases between. The CDR3 here is CASSLGQGRENYGYTF. In nucleotides, the CDR3 is TGTGCCAGCAGCTTGGGTCAGGGTCGGGAGAACTATGGCTACACCTTC. The full variable domain, its missing parts supplied by reference TRBV7-2 and TRBJ1-2, is GAGVSQSPSNKVTEKGKDVELRCDPISGHTALYWYRQSLGQGLEFLIYFQGNSAPDKSGLPSDRFSAERTGGSVSTLTIQRTQQEDSAVYLCASSLGQGRENYGYTFGSGTRLTVV.

This chain connects TRBV5-1 to TRBJ2-7; TRBD1 matches 8 bases. The ends lost 5 bases at V and 1 base at J; junction bases unmatched: 5. CDR3 size: 14 residues. Germline V gene lookup returns CDR1 SGHRS and CDR2 YFSETQ. CDR3 bases: TGCGCCAGCAGGGCTACAGGGGGGTCCTACGAGCAGTACTTC. Translating gives CASRATGGSYEQYF.